This T cell receptor (beta chain) was captured in a study of T cell changes during pregnancy in multiple sclerosis. Method: immunoSEQ multiplex PCR; TCRdb's copy keeps in-frame clones and lacks some. Here the sample spans tens of thousands of clones, approximately 92% being singletons. The CDR3 is made up of 16 amino acids. Germline V gene lookup returns CDR1 PRHDT and CDR2 FYEKMQ (reference sequence). V lost 4 bases to trimming and J lost 1 base, with 14 bases between them. This rearrangement joins TRBV13 to TRBJ1-3, with D unclear. The sequencing here drew on peripheral blood, taken in the first trimester of pregnancy. The TCR comes from a female donor with multiple sclerosis, enrolled in a pregnancy study. The CDR3 protein is CASSSKRTDSGNTIYF. Here the CDR3 DNA reads TGTGCCAGCAGCTCGAAACGGACTGATTCTGGAAACACCATATATTTT.